The 4 T cell receptor beta chains below were found in one sample sequenced in a study of CD8 T cells in ankylosing spondylitis. TCRdb independently ran MiXCR on the 5' RACE reads; one entry per CDR3 protein. Seen here are some 290,000 distinct CDR3 sequences, around 20% observed once, and the top ten hold 7.8%. Sequenced: blood, either unsorted or a sorted T cell fraction (not recorded which). These receptors all come from a male donor with ankylosing spondylitis or in good health (not recorded which).

This clonotype has just a few counts. The genes are TRBV12-3 or TRBV12-4 and TRBJ2-1; possibly TRBD1 for D (5 bases). The CDR3 is made up of 12 amino acids. The V gene lost 6 bases and the J gene lost 10 bases, with 13 bases spanning the gap. CDR3 region: CASSHPKGEQFF. The DNA of the CDR3 is TGTGCCAGCAGCCACCCGAAGGGGGAGCAGTTCTTC.

This clonotype showed up many times. This rearrangement joins TRBV29-1 to TRBJ2-5; D is uncertain. Germline lookup yields CDR1 SQVTM and CDR2 ANQGSEA. The CDR3 has 12 residues. Trimming took off 3 bases at V and 4 bases at J, with 9 bases between the two ends. This chain's CDR3 is CSVEWTGETQYF. The CDR3 DNA is TGCAGCGTTGAGTGGACGGGAGAGACCCAGTACTTC.

This sequence joins TRBV7-2 and TRBJ2-3; TRBD2 agrees at 10 bases. The CDR3 sequence is 15 residues long. CDR1 is SGHTA and CDR2 is FQGNSA in the germline V gene. Unmatched junction bases numbered 6, after V lost 5 bases and J lost 4 bases. The CDR3 DNA reads as TGTGCCAGCAGCAAAAGCGGGGGGGCTGCAGATACGCAGTATTTT. Encoded protein: CASSKSGGAADTQYF.

CDR3: CASSLESQSYNEQFF. CDR3 nucleotides: TGTGCCAGCAGCTTAGAGTCTCAGTCCTACAATGAGCAGTTCTTC. The J gene is TRBJ2-1, the V gene TRBV11-2; D uncertain. V was cut by 0 bases and J by 1 base, with 7 bases left in between. The germline CDR1 and CDR2 sequences are SGHAT and FQNNGV. The length of the CDR3 is 15 residues.